This TCR beta chain was captured by sequencing in a study of T cells after yellow fever vaccination. The CDR3 runs 14 residues. Germline loops: CDR1 LGHDT, CDR2 YNNKEL (reference sequence). V lost 6 bases and J lost 6; bases outside the gene matches: 7. This clonotype was observed a few times. TCRdb used MiXCR to reprocess the 5' RACE reads, holding one entry per CDR3 protein. Counted here are hundreds of thousands of distinct CDR3 sequences, roughly 11% occurring once; the ten biggest clones make up less than 20%. The chain recombines TRBV3-1 with TRBJ2-3; 9 nucleotides align to TRBD1. This TCR was sampled from a man aged 18-30 years who received the YFV17D yellow fever vaccine. The sample consisted of PBMCs, taken on the day of the first yellow fever vaccination. The CDR3, as DNA: TGTGCCAGCAGTCAACAGGGGGCAGGTGATACGCAGTATTTT. The encoded protein is CASSQQGAGDTQYF.